This T cell receptor (beta chain) derives from a study of OX40 agonist ivuxolimab in advanced cancers. As for the study in general: Hepatocellular carcinoma, melanoma, renal cell or head and neck cancer was diagnosed in the dose-escalation patients. Partial responses were observed in three patients, of whom one had hepatocellular carcinoma and two had cutaneous melanoma.

General study points: Expanded clones belonging to CD8+ T cells outnumbered, on average, those of CD4+. At 0.1 to 3.0 mg/kg, CD4+ and CD8+ blood T cells expanded clonally by week 6.

A word on this clone: What it binds is not known.

Produced via immunoSEQ multiplex PCR; TCRdb's table is partial and in-frame only. This table holds about 50,000 clones, more than 65% found once. This sequence was found in an adult with an advanced solid tumor such as melanoma, head and neck, liver or kidney cancer. The sample consisted of CD4+ or CD8+ T cells sorted from blood, taken in a trial of the OX40 agonist ivuxolimab.

The chain's CDR3 is CASSAQEAIYF. CDR3 nucleotide sequence: TGTGCCAGCAGCGCCCAGGAAGCCATATATTTT. The genes are TRBV7-9 and TRBJ1-3; D unclear. The germline CDR1 and CDR2 sequences are SEHNR and FQNEAQ (reference sequence). V lost 5 bases and J 11 bases, leaving 10 bases between the germline ends. This CDR3 has 11 amino acids.